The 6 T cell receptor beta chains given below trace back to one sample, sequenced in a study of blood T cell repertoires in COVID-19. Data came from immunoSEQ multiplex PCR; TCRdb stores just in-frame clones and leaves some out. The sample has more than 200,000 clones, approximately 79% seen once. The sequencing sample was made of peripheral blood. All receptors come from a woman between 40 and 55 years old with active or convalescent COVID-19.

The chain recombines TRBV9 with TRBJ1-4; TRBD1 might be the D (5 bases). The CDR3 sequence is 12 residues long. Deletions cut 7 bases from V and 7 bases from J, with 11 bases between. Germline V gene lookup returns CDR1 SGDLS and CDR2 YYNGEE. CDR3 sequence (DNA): TGTGCCAGCTCAAGGGGAGGTGAAAAACTGTTTTTT. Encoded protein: CASSRGGEKLFF.

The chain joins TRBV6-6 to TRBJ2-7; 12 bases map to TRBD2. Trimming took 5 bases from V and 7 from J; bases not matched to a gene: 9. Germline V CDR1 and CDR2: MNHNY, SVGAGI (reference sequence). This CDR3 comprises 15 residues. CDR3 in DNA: TGTGCCAGCAGTAGGACTAGCGGGGCCTTTCAGGAGCAGTACGTC. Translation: CASSRTSGAFQEQYV.

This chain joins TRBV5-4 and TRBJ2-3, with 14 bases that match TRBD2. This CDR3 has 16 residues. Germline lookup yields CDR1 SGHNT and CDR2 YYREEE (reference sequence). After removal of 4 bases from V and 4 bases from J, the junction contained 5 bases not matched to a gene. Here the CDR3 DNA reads TGTGCCAGCAGCCCCGTGACTAGCGGGGGGGCAGATACGCAGTATTTT. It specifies CASSPVTSGGADTQYF.

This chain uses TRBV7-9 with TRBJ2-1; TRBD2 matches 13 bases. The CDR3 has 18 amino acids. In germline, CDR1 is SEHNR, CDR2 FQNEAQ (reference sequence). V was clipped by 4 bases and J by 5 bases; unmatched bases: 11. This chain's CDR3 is CASSSNPQLAGGNNEQFF. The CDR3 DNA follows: TGTGCCAGCAGCTCTAATCCCCAACTAGCGGGGGGGAACAATGAGCAGTTCTTC.

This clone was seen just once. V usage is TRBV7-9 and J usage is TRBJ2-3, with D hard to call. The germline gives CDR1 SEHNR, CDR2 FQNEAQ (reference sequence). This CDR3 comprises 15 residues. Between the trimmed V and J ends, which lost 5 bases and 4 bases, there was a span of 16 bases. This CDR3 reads CASSPRTANADTQYF. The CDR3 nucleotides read TGTGCCAGCAGCCCGAGAACAGCCAATGCAGATACGCAGTATTTT.

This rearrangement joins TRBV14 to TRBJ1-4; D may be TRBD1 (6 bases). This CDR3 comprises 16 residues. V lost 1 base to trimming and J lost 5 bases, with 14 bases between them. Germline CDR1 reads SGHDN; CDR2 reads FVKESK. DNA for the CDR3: TGTGCCAGCAGCCAAGTACGCACAGGGTGGAATGAAAAACTGTTTTTT. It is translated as CASSQVRTGWNEKLFF.